This T cell receptor (beta chain) originates from a study of blood T cell repertoires in COVID-19. On the study more broadly: Researchers got acute and convalescent COVID-19 samples from the United States, Italy and Spain. PBMCs, B-cell-depleted T cells, or T cells were the source of the cDNA or gDNA that made up the material.

As originally analysed: Amplified reference gene primers provided the basis for estimating nucleated cell counts. The table came from immunoSEQ multiplex PCR; TCRdb's copy has only in-frame clones and leaves some out. D and trimming were read from the DNA, whereas the V and J calls and clone size are those reported in that table. Among around 100,000 clones, approximately 82% were seen once, and the ten largest hold about 9%. There are a few counts of this clone. The V gene lost 5 bases and the J gene lost 0 bases, with 13 bases spanning the gap. From germline, CDR1 is SGHVS and CDR2 FNYEAQ. This CDR3 comprises 15 residues.

The V and J genes are TRBV7-6 and TRBJ1-1; no firm D call. This clonotype originated in a man in his 60s with active or convalescent COVID-19. Input material: peripheral blood. CDR3 DNA: TGTGCCAGCAGCCCCCGAGGAGGGTTGAACACTGAAGCTTTCTTT. Amino acid sequence: CASSPRGGLNTEAFF.